The 7 T cell receptor beta chains given below trace back to one sample, sequenced in a study of control samples from healthy donors and cancer patients. TCRdb keeps only in-frame clones here, not all; method: immunoSEQ multiplex PCR. The sample shows tens of thousands of clones, 84% of them seen only once. Sequencing was carried out using blood. The receptors derive from a man aged 50-60 years in good health.

The rearrangement joins TRBV5-3 to TRBJ1-1; 7 bases are shared with TRBD1. TRBV5-3 is known as an ORF, though its function is uncertain. The CDR3 loop spans 15 amino acids. V was pared by 5 bases and J by 5 bases, with 12 bases of the junction left unmatched. The CDR3 DNA reads as TGTGCCAGAAGGCGAACCGACAGGGTGGGAACTGAAGCTTTCTTT. Its translation: CARRRTDRVGTEAFF.

This clone has a single count. The V and J genes are TRBV7-3 and TRBJ2-1; TRBD2 matches at 8 bases. This CDR3 is built from 15 residues. The germline V gene has CDR1 SGHTA and CDR2 FQGTGA. J was trimmed by 0 bases and V by 3 bases; bases with no gene match: 1. CDR3 in amino acids: CASSFSGDSYNEQFF. DNA of the CDR3: TGTGCCAGCAGCTTTAGCGGGGACTCCTACAATGAGCAGTTCTTC.

This rearrangement joins TRBV6-2 or TRBV6-3 to TRBJ2-3; D ambiguous. Germline CDR1 MNHEY, CDR2 SVGEGT. CDR3 size: 13 residues. The V gene lost 6 bases and the J gene lost 6 bases, with 13 bases spanning the gap. The CDR3 spells CASSTYTRDTQYF. The CDR3 coding sequence is TGTGCCAGCAGCACATATACCCGGGATACGCAGTATTTT.

This sequence joins TRBV5-4 and TRBJ1-1, with a possible D match to TRBD1 (6 bases). This CDR3 has 15 amino acids. V dropped 2 bases and J dropped 1 base, with 12 bases sitting between them. CDR1 SGHNT and CDR2 YYREEE come from the germline V gene (reference sequence). CDR3 coding DNA: TGTGCCAGCAGCTTCAACAGGGCAACGAACACTGAAGCTTTCTTT. Translated, it gives CASSFNRATNTEAFF.

The CDR3 DNA sequence: TGTGCCAGCAGCTTCCGGGGAGGGCAGTTCTTC. It specifies CASSFRGGQFF. This sequence joins TRBV13 and TRBJ2-1; TRBD2 is a possible D gene (6 bases). Deletions cut 3 bases from V and 12 bases from J, with 9 bases between. CDR1 PRHDT and CDR2 FYEKMQ come from the germline V gene (reference sequence). The CDR3 has 11 residues. Full variable domain (remainder filled in from reference TRBV13 and TRBJ2-1): AAGVIQSPRHLIKEKRETATLKCYPIPRHDTVYWYQQGPGQDPQFLISFYEKMQSDKGSIPDRFSAQQFSDYHSELNMSSLELGDSALYFCASSFRGGQFFGPGTRLTVL.

The chain is built from TRBV6-5 and TRBJ2-3; 8 bases match TRBD2. The CDR3 is 15 residues long. Germline CDR1 MNHEY, CDR2 SVGAGI. J lost 4 bases, V lost 6 bases, and 9 bases had no gene match. The CDR3 sequence is CASSPRGGAPDTQYF. Written as DNA, the CDR3 is TGTGCCAGCAGCCCCCGGGGGGGAGCCCCAGATACGCAGTATTTT.

This chain joins TRBV11-1 and TRBJ2-5, with D tentatively TRBD2 (6 bases). Trimming removed 5 bases from V and 3 bases from J, with 13 bases in between. CDR3 size: 14 residues. In germline, CDR1 is SGHAT, CDR2 FQDESV (reference sequence). The CDR3 loop reads CASSRGLTEETQYF. The DNA for the CDR3 is TGTGCCAGCAGCCGGGGACTTACAGAAGAGACCCAGTACTTC. The full variable domain, rest sourced from reference TRBV11-1 and TRBJ2-5, is EAEVAQSPRYKITEKSQAVAFWCDPISGHATLYWYRQILGQGPELLVQFQDESVVDDSQLPKDRFSAERLKGVDSTLKIQPAELGDSAMYLCASSRGLTEETQYFGPGTRLLVL.